This TCR beta chain was captured in a study of tumor-infiltrating lymphocytes in oesophageal squamous cell carcinoma. One entry per CDR3 protein results from TCRdb running MiXCR on the PCR reads. The repertoire holds about 10,000 distinct CDR3 sequences, with around three fifths as singletons. This clonotype occurred a few times. The CDR3 sequence is 16 residues long. Per germline, CDR1 SGHTA and CDR2 FQGNSA. Germline trimming cut 5 bases from V and 1 base from J; bases unmatched to any gene: 8. Sequencing used esophageal tumor tissue. The V and J genes are TRBV7-2 and TRBJ2-4; 7 positions agree with TRBD1. The TCR comes from a male donor with esophageal squamous cell carcinoma. Here the CDR3 reads CASSPDRAEAKNIQYF. Written as DNA, the CDR3 is TGTGCCAGCAGCCCAGACAGGGCGGAGGCCAAAAACATTCAGTACTTC.